The clone carrying this T cell receptor beta chain was seen more than once but under ten times. The sample carries other DNA sequences with the same CDR3. The data are from a study of blood T cell repertoires in COVID-19. About the research overall: Researchers got acute and convalescent COVID-19 samples from the United States, Italy and Spain. T cells, B-cell-depleted T cells, or PBMCs supplied cDNA or gDNA.

Trimming took off 3 bases at V and 2 bases at J, with 7 bases between the two ends. The CDR3 consists of 13 residues. The protocol was immunoSEQ multiplex PCR, while the TCRdb copy is restricted to in-frame clones and leaves out a portion. The table includes roughly 200,000 clones, over 70% detected once. The TCR was taken from a man in his forties with acute or convalescent COVID-19. The chain combines TRBV12-3 or TRBV12-4 with TRBJ1-1; D remains unclear. The specimen sequenced was peripheral blood. CDR3 sequence (DNA): TGTGCCAGCAGTTTCTCGGGAAACACTGAAGCTTTCTTT. Translation: CASSFSGNTEAFF.